Below, 24 T cell receptor beta chains from the same sample are listed, as sequenced in a study of T-cell memory formation after mild COVID-19 (dated by TCRdb to the early 2020s). Library preparation used 5' RACE. These reads were obtained on an Illumina NovaSeq 6000. The public reads were reprocessed in TCRdb via fastp at Q25 and MiXCR, keeping in-frame beta chains. Rows are combined by CDR3 protein, so each entry shows the most common genes and DNA. A total of 130,000 to 150,000 distinct CDR3 sequences appear in this sample, about 5.5% of them only once. Jointly, the top ten make up about 2.1% of the sample. Sequenced material: PBMCs or a T cell subset sorted from them (not recorded which). These receptors originate from an adult woman who had mild COVID-19 (a few samples of this study predate the infection). The sample titles of this study are shuffled in the database, so cell type and time point are left out; the donor was told from shared clones.

This clonotype was observed many times. The J gene is TRBJ2-7, the V gene TRBV28; TRBD1 agrees at 9 bases. V was clipped by 6 bases and J by 6 bases; unmatched bases: 15. The CDR3 loop spans 16 amino acids. Per the germline V gene, CDR1 is MDHEN and CDR2 is SYDVKM. DNA of the CDR3: TGTGCCAGCAGCACAACCGGGACAGGGATTCCAGGCGAGCAGTACTTC. Translation: CASSTTGTGIPGEQYF.

This clonotype was counted between two and nine times. The chain couples TRBV6-5 to TRBJ1-1; 8 nucleotides line up with TRBD1. The J segment lost 1 base and the V segment lost 6 bases, leaving 4 bases of the junction unmatched. Germline CDR1 and CDR2: MNHEY and SVGAGI. The CDR3 sequence is 14 residues long. In DNA form, the CDR3 reads TGTGCCAGCAGAAAAGGACAGGGGAACACTGAAGCTTTCTTT. Protein: CASRKGQGNTEAFF.

This clonotype has more than one count but fewer than ten. This chain connects TRBV28 to TRBJ2-3; 9 bases fit TRBD2. V shed 8 bases, J shed 0 bases, and the junction held 12 bases outside the gene matches. The V gene's germline CDR1 is MDHEN and CDR2 SYDVKM. This CDR3 comprises 17 residues. CDR3 sequence reads: CASSGLALFFSTDTQYF. The CDR3 DNA is TGTGCCAGCTCGGGACTAGCCCTTTTCTTTAGCACAGATACGCAGTATTTT.

This clonotype appeared many times. This sequence joins TRBV18 and TRBJ2-1, with D maybe TRBD1 (5 bases). Germline V CDR1 and CDR2: KGHSH, LQKENI. With 1 base removed from V and 3 bases from J, the gap between germline ends came to 16 bases. The length of the CDR3 is 17 residues. The CDR3 bases are TGTGCCAGCTCACCACGAGTTAGGGGTCTCGGCTACAATGAGCAGTTCTTC. As protein: CASSPRVRGLGYNEQFF.

Ten or more counts support this clonotype. The V and J genes are TRBV4-3 and TRBJ1-4; D is perhaps TRBD1 (6 bases). CDR3 length equals 15 residues. Germline CDR1 reads LGHNA; CDR2 reads YSLEER. The V and J ends lost 3 bases and 4 bases respectively, with 12 bases between them. In DNA form, the CDR3 reads TGCGCCAGCAGCCAGAACCAGGGGCTTAATGAAAAACTGTTTTTT. Translated, it gives CASSQNQGLNEKLFF.

To note about this clonotype: This may be a read error: a much more frequent sequence differs by one nucleotide. In nucleotides, the CDR3 is TGTGCCAGCAGCTTAGTCGGGGTGTCCCATAATTCACCCCTCCACTTT. This encodes CASSLVGVSHNSPLHF. V usage is TRBV7-2 and J usage is TRBJ1-6; D gene unclear. V lost 1 base to trimming and J lost 5 bases, with 12 bases between them. The CDR3 runs 16 residues. Germline V gene data show CDR1 as SGHTA and CDR2 as FQGNSA.

This clonotype was observed a few times. The V call is TRBV20-1, the J call TRBJ1-2; no reliable D call. Germline CDR1 reads DFQATT; CDR2 reads SNEGSKA (reference sequence). The V gene lost 0 bases and the J gene lost 2 bases, with 10 bases spanning the gap. This CDR3 spans 14 amino acids. The CDR3 region has the DNA TGCAGTGCTAGAGATCCGCGGCACAACTATGGCTACACCTTC. It codes for CSARDPRHNYGYTF.

V and J are TRBV2 and TRBJ2-7; possible D gene TRBD1, 6 bases. Germline loops: CDR1 SNHLY, CDR2 FYNNEI. CDR3 length: 14 amino acids. V was pared by 5 bases and J by 6 bases, with 17 bases between. CDR3 sequence reads: CASSPGTIGLEQYF. The CDR3 DNA follows: TGTGCCAGCAGTCCCGGGACAATCGGTCTCGAGCAGTACTTC. Supplemented by reference TRBV2 and TRBJ2-7, the full variable domain reads EPEVTQTPSHQVTQMGQEVILRCVPISNHLYFYWYRQILGQKVEFLVSFYNNEISEKSEIFDDQFSVERPDGSNFTLKIRSTKLEDSAMYFCASSPGTIGLEQYFGPGTRLTVT.

This clonotype showed up many times. V and J are TRBV4-1 and TRBJ1-2; TRBD1 agrees at 7 bases. The CDR3 consists of 18 residues. The V gene's germline CDR1 is MGHRA and CDR2 YSYEKL. Trimming took 0 bases from V and 5 from J; bases not matched to a gene: 15. The CDR3 nucleotides are TGCGCCAGCAGCCAAGATCGGGCACCTGGAAGGGGGCCTTATGGCTACACCTTC. Amino acids: CASSQDRAPGRGPYGYTF.

Ten or more counts support this clonotype. This sequence joins TRBV24-1 and TRBJ2-5, with D possibly matching TRBD1 (6 bases). V was clipped by 4 bases and J by 5 bases, with 16 bases between them. Germline assignment: CDR1 KGHDR and CDR2 SFDVKD. The CDR3 totals 15 residues. This CDR3 reads CATSEEPGTRETQYF. CDR3 nucleotides: TGTGCCACCAGTGAGGAACCGGGGACAAGGGAGACCCAGTACTTC.

This rearrangement joins TRBV27 to TRBJ2-1, with a possible D match to TRBD2 (5 bases). Germline V gives CDR1 MNHEY, CDR2 SMNVEV (reference sequence). Trimming stripped 9 bases from V and 5 bases from J, with 17 bases between. The CDR3 is 14 residues long. Here the CDR3 reads CASFSGERNNEQFF. CDR3 nucleotides: TGTGCCAGTTTCTCCGGGGAAAGGAACAATGAGCAGTTCTTC.

In regard to this clonotype: One end of the junction varies from germline; a read error may be responsible. The V call is TRBV7-7, the J call TRBJ2-5; the match to TRBD1 covers 9 bases. CDR3 size: 14 residues. Germline assignment: CDR1 SSHAT and CDR2 FNYEAQ (reference sequence). The chain's CDR3 is CASSGDRGAETQYF. As DNA, the CDR3 is TGTGCTAGCAGCGGCGACAGGGGGGCAGAGACCCAGTACTTC.

This clonotype was seen a handful of times. V and J are TRBV9 and TRBJ1-6, with 8 bases lining up with TRBD1. Germline values: CDR1 SGDLS, CDR2 YYNGEE. With 4 bases clipped from V and 9 bases from J, the junction kept 12 bases outside the gene matches. The length of the CDR3 is 16 residues. The CDR3 here is CASSSWTGRLGSPLHF. CDR3 in DNA: TGTGCCAGCAGCTCGTGGACAGGGCGGCTTGGTTCACCCCTCCACTTT.

This clonotype was detected ten times or more. The chain links TRBV5-1 to TRBJ2-2; the D call may be TRBD1 or TRBD2 (5 bases each). V was trimmed by 2 bases and J by 6 bases, leaving 14 bases between them. Germline CDR1 SGHRS, CDR2 YFSETQ. This CDR3 has 15 amino acids. The CDR3 region is CASSFGDRLAGELFF. In DNA, the CDR3 is TGCGCCAGCAGCTTTGGGGACCGTCTGGCCGGGGAGCTGTTTTTT.

Ten or more counts support this clonotype. V gene TRBV7-9 combines with J gene TRBJ2-3, with D perhaps given as TRBD1 or TRBD2 (5 bases each). Germline V gene sequence: CDR1 SEHNR, CDR2 FQNEAQ (reference sequence). The V and J ends lost 5 bases and 0 bases respectively, with 6 bases between them. The CDR3 length is 13 residues. The CDR3 DNA follows: TGTGCCAGCAGCAGGGACAGCACAGATACGCAGTATTTT. This encodes CASSRDSTDTQYF.

This clonotype was seen ten or more times. J is TRBJ2-1 and V is TRBV7-9; 9 bases align to TRBD2. The J segment lost 6 bases and the V segment lost 0 bases, leaving 3 bases of the junction unmatched. CDR3 length: 15 amino acids. Germline V gene data show CDR1 as SEHNR and CDR2 as FQNEAQ (reference sequence). CDR3 nucleotide sequence: TGTGCCAGCAGCTTAGCTAGCGGGAGACTCAATGAGCAGTTCTTC. It is translated as CASSLASGRLNEQFF.

This clonotype came up a few times. The genes are TRBV30 and TRBJ1-1; D is undetermined. The germline gives CDR1 GTSNPN, CDR2 SVGIG (reference sequence). Trimming shortened V by 2 bases and J by 1 base, and 11 bases separated the two germline ends. The CDR3 covers 14 residues. The CDR3 coding sequence is TGTGCCTGGAGTTCACAGACTCCGAACACTGAAGCTTTCTTT. Translation: CAWSSQTPNTEAFF.

This clonotype was detected only a few times. The CDR3 DNA is TGTGCCAGCAGTTTACGAGGGACCCACGAGCAGTACTTC. Protein product: CASSLRGTHEQYF. This sequence joins TRBV27 and TRBJ2-7, with D possibly being TRBD1 or TRBD2 (5 bases each). Trimming removed 2 bases from V and 5 bases from J, with 10 bases in between. There are 13 residues in the CDR3. Per germline, CDR1 MNHEY and CDR2 SMNVEV (reference sequence).

This clonotype showed up many times. The rearrangement joins TRBV4-3 to TRBJ2-3; maybe TRBD2 (6 bases). With 0 bases removed from V and 10 bases from J, the gap between germline ends came to 14 bases. From germline, CDR1 is LGHNA and CDR2 YSLEER. The CDR3 extends over 14 amino acids. As DNA, the CDR3 is TGCGCCAGCAGCCAAGAGGGGCAGGGAGGCTCGCAGTATTTT. Protein sequence: CASSQEGQGGSQYF.

This clonotype has ten or more counts. The J gene is TRBJ1-1, the V gene TRBV7-2, with unresolved D. This CDR3 spans 14 amino acids. V lost 6 bases to trimming and J lost 0 bases, with 11 bases between them. Germline V lookup: CDR1 SGHTA, CDR2 FQGNSA. CDR3 sequence (DNA): TGTGCCAGCAGGGCGGACCTCATGAACACTGAAGCTTTCTTT. This sequence encodes CASRADLMNTEAFF.

The J gene is TRBJ2-2, the V gene TRBV5-1, with D perhaps matching TRBD2 (6 bases). V lost 4 bases and J 4 bases, leaving 14 bases between the germline ends. The germline V gene encodes CDR1 SGHRS and CDR2 YFSETQ. There are 15 residues in the CDR3. CDR3 sequence reads: CASSPWGVVTGELFF. CDR3 sequence (DNA): TGCGCCAGCAGCCCCTGGGGGGTAGTCACCGGGGAGCTGTTTTTT.

This clonotype showed up just a few times. This chain uses TRBV12-3 or TRBV12-4 with TRBJ2-3; D may correspond to TRBD1 or TRBD2 (6 bases each). V lost 6 bases to trimming and J lost 2 bases, with 21 bases between them. CDR3 length: 17 residues. The CDR3 is CASSPGEVADYTDTQYF. CDR3 bases: TGTGCCAGCAGCCCAGGGGAGGTAGCGGATTACACAGATACGCAGTATTTT.

The V and J genes are TRBV6-1 and TRBJ1-2; no definite D call. CDR1 and CDR2 (germline): MNHNS, SASEGT. Trimming took off 6 bases at V and 2 bases at J, with 16 bases between the two ends. The CDR3 spans 15 residues. The CDR3: CASSETPRINYGYTF. CDR3 nucleotides: TGTGCCAGCAGCGAGACACCTCGGATAAACTATGGCTACACCTTC.

This clonotype was seen once. The V call is TRBV6-5, the J call TRBJ1-6; possibly TRBD1 for D (6 bases). Trimming took off 5 bases at V and 0 bases at J, with 14 bases between the two ends. The germline V gene encodes CDR1 MNHEY and CDR2 SVGAGI. This CDR3 comprises 17 residues. CDR3 protein: CASSKGVSSSYNSPLHF. The CDR3 DNA follows: TGTGCCAGCAGTAAGGGGGTTTCGAGCTCCTATAATTCACCCCTCCACTTT.